This T cell receptor (beta chain) was sequenced during a study of beta chain features in type 1 diabetes. Study outcomes and limitations: Shorter TCRB CDR3s, moderately but significantly so, marked every one of the four CD4+ subsets in Type 1 diabetes patients. Researchers caution that PCR might favor shorter templates, equally among patients and controls.

Expressed TCRB transcripts were sequenced because the isolated RNA had all been reverse transcribed beforehand. TCRdb keeps only in-frame clones here, not all; method: immunoSEQ multiplex PCR. The repertoire holds about 270,000 clones, with 13% to 15% as singletons. A remark on this clone: No antigen is known for it.

The sample was naive CD4+ T cells from blood. This TCR came from a young man with type 1 diabetes.

The CDR3 sequence: CSVGTGTGYEQYF. Here the CDR3 DNA reads TGCAGCGTTGGCACCGGGACAGGCTACGAGCAGTACTTC. The gene calls are TRBV29-1 and TRBJ2-7, with TRBD1 matching over 8 bases. Germline V gene sequence: CDR1 SQVTM, CDR2 ANQGSEA. CDR3 length: 13 amino acids. V was clipped by 4 bases and J by 3 bases; unmatched bases: 5.